This T cell receptor beta chain was sequenced during a study of T cells in Graves' hyperthyroidism and ophthalmopathy. Overall study findings and caveats: Separating ophthalmopathy from stable hyperthyroidism was achieved by a 13 V-J model.

Orbital computed tomography, thyroid ultrasound, serum thyroxine and TRAb, and clinical symptoms together informed the diagnoses. TCR beta CDR3 regions were amplified from RNA transcripts. HTBI primers were employed in a first-round RT-PCR of the TCR CDR3. TCRdb recomputed calls from the multiplex PCR reads with MiXCR, one row per CDR3 protein. The data show hundreds of thousands of distinct CDR3 sequences, about 15% seen once. Germline V CDR1 and CDR2: SQVTM, ANQGSEA. This CDR3 has 14 residues. V dropped 7 bases and J dropped 3; count of bases not matched to a gene: 11. At least ten counts were recorded for this clonotype. Its matching antigen is unknown.

The gene calls are TRBV29-1 and TRBJ1-1; the match to TRBD1 covers 7 bases. Sequencing was done on a sample of blood. This clonotype originated in a woman in her twenties or thirties with Graves' hyperthyroidism. CDR3 sequence (DNA): TGCAGCGGGTACGGTGGACAGGTAGACACTGAAGCTTTCTTT. Translated: CSGYGGQVDTEAFF.